This T cell receptor beta chain was recovered during a study of cytomegalovirus exposure and HLA in healthy donors. Between the trimmed V and J ends, which lost 10 bases and 0 bases, there was a span of 19 bases. Germline lookup yields CDR1 MDHEN and CDR2 SYDVKM. This CDR3 is 16 amino acids long. PCR employed 60 Vbeta and 13 Jbeta primers. The table came from immunoSEQ multiplex PCR; TCRdb's copy has only in-frame clones and leaves some out. The data hold some 90,000 clones, with around 73% observed a single time. The chain combines TRBV28 with TRBJ1-5; D perhaps matches TRBD1 (5 bases). The sequence came from a middle-aged woman in good health and CMV-seronegative. The source material was PBMCs. The chain's CDR3 is CATYGRAENSNQPQHF. The CDR3 region has the DNA TGTGCCACCTACGGCAGGGCAGAAAATAGCAATCAGCCCCAGCATTTT.